This T cell receptor beta chain appears in the sequencing data of a study of beta chain features in type 1 diabetes. Study findings and constraints: In the patient group, naive, central memory and Treg TCRB repertoires seemed more alike than in the healthy donor group. For Type 1 diabetes patients, all four CD4+ subsets carried TCRB CDR3s that were moderately but significantly shorter. Type 1 diabetes patients had VDJ junctions that carried fewer insertions and more deletions.

The CDR3 length is 11 residues. V lost 6 bases and J 3 bases, leaving 9 bases between the germline ends. Germline CDR1 and CDR2: DFQATT and SNEGSKA (reference sequence). This clone was picked up a small number of times. Its cognate antigen is unknown. The sample has other DNA sequences that encode this CDR3 too. Since all of the isolated RNA was reverse transcribed, expressed TCRB transcripts were what got sequenced. Samples of naive, central memory and regulatory T cells yielded a mean of around 3.5 million reads. Measured with immunoSEQ multiplex PCR; TCRdb has only the in-frame clones, and not every one. The table includes over 500,000 clones, 15% to 17% detected once.

The source of this sequence is a man aged 18 to 30 in good health. The sample comprised naive CD4+ T cells from blood. J is TRBJ2-7 and V is TRBV20-1; D unclear. This chain's CDR3 is CSARAHYEQYF. CDR3 nucleotides: TGCAGTGCACGGGCCCACTACGAGCAGTACTTC.